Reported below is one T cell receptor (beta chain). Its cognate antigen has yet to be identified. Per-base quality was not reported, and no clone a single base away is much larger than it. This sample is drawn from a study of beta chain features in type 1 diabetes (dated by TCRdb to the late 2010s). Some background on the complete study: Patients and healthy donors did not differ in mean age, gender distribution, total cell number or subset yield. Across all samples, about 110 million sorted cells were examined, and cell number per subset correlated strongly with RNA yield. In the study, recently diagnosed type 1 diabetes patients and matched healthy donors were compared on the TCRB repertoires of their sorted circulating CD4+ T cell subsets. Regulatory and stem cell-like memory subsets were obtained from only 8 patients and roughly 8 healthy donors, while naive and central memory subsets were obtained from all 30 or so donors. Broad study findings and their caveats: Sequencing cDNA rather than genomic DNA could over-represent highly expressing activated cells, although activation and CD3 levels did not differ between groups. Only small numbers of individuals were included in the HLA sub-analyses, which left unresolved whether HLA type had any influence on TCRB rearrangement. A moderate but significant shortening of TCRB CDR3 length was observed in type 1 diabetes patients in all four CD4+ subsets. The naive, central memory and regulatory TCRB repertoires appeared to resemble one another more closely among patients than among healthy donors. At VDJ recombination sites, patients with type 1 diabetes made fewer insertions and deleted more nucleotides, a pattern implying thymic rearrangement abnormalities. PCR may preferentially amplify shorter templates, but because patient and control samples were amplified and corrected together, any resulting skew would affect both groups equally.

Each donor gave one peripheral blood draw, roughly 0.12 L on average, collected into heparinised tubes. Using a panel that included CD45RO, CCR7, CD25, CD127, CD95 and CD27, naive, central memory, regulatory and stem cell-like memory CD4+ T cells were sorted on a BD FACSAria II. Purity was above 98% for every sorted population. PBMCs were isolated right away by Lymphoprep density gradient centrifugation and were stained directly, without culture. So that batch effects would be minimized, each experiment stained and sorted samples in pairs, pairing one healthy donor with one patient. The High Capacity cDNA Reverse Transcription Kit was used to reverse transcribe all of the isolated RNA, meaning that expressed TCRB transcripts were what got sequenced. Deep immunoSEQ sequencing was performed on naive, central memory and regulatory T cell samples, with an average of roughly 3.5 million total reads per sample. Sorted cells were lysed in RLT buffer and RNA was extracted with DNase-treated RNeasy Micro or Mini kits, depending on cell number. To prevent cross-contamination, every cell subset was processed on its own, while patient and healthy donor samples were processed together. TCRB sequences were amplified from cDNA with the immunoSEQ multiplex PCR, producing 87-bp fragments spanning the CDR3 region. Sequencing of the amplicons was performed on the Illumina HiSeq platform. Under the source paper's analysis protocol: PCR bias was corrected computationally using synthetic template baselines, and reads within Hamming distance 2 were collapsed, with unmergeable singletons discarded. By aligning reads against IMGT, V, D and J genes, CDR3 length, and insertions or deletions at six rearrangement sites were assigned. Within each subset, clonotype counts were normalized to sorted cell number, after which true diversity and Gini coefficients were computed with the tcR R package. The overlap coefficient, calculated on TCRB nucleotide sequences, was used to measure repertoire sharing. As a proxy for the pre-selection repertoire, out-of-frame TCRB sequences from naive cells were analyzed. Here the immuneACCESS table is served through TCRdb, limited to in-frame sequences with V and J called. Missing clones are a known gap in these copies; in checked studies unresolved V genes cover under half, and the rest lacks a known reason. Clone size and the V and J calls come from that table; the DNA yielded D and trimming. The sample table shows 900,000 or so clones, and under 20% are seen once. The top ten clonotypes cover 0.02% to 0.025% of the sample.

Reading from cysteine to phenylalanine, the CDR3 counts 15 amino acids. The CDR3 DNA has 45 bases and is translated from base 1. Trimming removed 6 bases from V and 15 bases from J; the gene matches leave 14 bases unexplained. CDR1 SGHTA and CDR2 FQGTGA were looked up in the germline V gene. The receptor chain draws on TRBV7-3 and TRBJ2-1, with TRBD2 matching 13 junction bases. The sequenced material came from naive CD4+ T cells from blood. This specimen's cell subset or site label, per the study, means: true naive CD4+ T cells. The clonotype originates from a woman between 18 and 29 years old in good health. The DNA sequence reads TGTGCCAGCAGTCGAACCGGGACTAGCGGGACGCCGTTGTTCTTC. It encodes CASSRTGTSGTPLFF.